The clone carrying this T cell receptor beta chain qualifies as medium-sized. The antigen is not known. Autoimmune disease history or systemic immunosuppression was exclusionary. The entry originates in a study of OX40 agonist ivuxolimab in advanced cancers. Study-level findings and limits: The work left the antigen specificity of expanded peripheral T cells undetermined. Clones of CD4+ and CD8+ blood T cells grew by week 6 at doses of 0.1 to 3.0 mg/kg.

Sequencing used immunoSEQ multiplex PCR; TCRdb keeps in-frame clones, though not all of them. The sample lists roughly 50,000 clones, nearly 80% seen once, with 3.5% to 4.5% in the top ten. This CDR3 is 16 amino acids long. Looked up from germline, CDR1 is SGHRS and CDR2 is YFSETQ. Unmatched junction bases numbered 8, after V lost 5 bases and J lost 1 base. The TCR was taken from an adult with an advanced solid tumor such as melanoma, head and neck, liver or kidney cancer. This sequence joins TRBV5-1 and TRBJ2-3; 9 nucleotides agree with TRBD2. The sequenced sample was CD4+ or CD8+ T cells sorted from blood, obtained in a trial of the OX40 agonist ivuxolimab. CDR3 region: CASRDSGRYRTDTQYF. The CDR3 DNA is TGCGCCAGCAGGGACAGCGGGAGGTATCGCACAGATACGCAGTATTTT. Filled out from reference TRBV5-1 and TRBJ2-3, the complete variable domain reads KAGVTQTPRYLIKTRGQQVTLSCSPISGHRSVSWYQQTPGQGLQFLFEYFSETQRNKGNFPGRFSGRQFSNSRSEMNVSTLELGDSALYLCASRDSGRYRTDTQYFGPGTRLTVL.